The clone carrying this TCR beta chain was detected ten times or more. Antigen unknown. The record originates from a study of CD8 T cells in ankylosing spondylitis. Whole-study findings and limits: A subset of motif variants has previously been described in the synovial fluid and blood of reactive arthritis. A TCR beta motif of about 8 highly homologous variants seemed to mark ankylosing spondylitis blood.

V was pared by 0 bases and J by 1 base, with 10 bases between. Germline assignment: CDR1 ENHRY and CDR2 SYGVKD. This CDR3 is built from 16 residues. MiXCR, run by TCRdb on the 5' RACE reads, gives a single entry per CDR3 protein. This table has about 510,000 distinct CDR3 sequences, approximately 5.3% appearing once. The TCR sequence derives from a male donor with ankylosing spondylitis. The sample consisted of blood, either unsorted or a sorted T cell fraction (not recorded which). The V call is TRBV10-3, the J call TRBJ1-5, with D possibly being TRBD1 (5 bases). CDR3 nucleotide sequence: TGTGCCATCAGTGAGTCTAGGGGTTTAAGCAATCAGCCCCAGCATTTT. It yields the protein CAISESRGLSNQPQHF.